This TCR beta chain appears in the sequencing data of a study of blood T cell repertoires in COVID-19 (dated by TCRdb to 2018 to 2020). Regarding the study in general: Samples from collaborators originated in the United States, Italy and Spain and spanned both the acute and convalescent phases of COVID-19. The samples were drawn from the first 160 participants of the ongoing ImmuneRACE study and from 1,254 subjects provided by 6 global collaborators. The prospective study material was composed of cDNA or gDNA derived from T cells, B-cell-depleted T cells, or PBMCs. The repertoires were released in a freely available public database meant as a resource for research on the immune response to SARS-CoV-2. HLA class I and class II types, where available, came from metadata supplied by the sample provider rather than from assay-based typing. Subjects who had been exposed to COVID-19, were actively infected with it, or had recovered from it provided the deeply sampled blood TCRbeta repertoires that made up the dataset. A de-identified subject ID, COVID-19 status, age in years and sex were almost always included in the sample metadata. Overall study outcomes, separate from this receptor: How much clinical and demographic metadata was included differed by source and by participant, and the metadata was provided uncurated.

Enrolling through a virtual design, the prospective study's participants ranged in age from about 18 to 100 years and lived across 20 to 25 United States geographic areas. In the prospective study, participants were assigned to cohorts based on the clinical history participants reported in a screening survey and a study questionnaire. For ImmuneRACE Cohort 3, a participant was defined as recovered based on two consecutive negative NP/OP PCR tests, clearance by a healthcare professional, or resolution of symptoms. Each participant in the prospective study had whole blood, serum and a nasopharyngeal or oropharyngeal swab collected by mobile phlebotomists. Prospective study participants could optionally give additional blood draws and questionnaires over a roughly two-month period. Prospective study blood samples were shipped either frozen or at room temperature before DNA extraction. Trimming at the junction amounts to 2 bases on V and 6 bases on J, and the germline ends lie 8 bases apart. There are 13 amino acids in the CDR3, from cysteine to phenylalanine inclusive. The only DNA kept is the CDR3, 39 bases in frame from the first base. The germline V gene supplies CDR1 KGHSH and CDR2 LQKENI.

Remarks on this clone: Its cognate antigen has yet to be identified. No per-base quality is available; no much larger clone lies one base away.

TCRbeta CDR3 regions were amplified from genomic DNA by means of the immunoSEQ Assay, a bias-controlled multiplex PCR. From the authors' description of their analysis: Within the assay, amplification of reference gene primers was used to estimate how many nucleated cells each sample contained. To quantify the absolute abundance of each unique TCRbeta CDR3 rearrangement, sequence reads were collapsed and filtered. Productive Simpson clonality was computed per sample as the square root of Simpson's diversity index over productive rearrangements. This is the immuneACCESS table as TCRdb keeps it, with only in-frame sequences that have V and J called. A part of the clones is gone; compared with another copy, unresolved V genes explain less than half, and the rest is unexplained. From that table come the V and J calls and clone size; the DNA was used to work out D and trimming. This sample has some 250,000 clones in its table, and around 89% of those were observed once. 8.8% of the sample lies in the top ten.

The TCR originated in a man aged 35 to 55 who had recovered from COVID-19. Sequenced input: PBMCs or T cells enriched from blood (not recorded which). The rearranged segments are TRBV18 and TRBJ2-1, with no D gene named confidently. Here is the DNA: TGTGCCAGCTCACCAATGCGATCCAATGAGCAGTTCTTC. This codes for CASSPMRSNEQFF.